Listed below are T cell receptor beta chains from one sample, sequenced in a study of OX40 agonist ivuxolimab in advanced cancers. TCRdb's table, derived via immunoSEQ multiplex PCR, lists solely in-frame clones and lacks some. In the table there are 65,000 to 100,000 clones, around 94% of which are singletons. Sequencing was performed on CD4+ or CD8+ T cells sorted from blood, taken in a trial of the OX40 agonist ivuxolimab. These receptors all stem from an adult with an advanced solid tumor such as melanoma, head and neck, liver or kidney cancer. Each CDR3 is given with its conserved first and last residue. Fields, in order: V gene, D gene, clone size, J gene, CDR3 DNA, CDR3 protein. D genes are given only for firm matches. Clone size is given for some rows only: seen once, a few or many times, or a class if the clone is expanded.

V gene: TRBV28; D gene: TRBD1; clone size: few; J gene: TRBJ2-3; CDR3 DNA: TGTGCCAGCGCTTCATTACCGGGACAGGGGAGGGATACGCAGTATTTT; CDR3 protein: CASASLPGQGRDTQYF
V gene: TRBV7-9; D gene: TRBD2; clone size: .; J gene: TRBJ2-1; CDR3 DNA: TGTGCCAGCAGCTACACTAGCGGGGGGTTGGATGAGCAGTTCTTC; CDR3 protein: CASSYTSGGLDEQFF
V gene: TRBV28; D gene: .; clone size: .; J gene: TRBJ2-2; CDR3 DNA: TGTGCCAGCAGTTCACGGGACATTGCGAACACCGGGGAGCTGTTTTTT; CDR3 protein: CASSSRDIANTGELFF
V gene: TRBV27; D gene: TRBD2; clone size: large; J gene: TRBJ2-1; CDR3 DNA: TGTGCCAGCAGTCCCCTAGCGGGATCTAACAATGAGCAGTTCTTC; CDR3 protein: CASSPLAGSNNEQFF
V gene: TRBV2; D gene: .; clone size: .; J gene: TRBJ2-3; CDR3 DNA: TGTGCCAGCTCCGTAAGAGGGGCTAGCACAGATACGCAGTATTTT; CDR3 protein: CASSVRGASTDTQYF
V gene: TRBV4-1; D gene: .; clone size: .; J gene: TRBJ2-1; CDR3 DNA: TGCGCCAGCAGCACCTCGGGGCCCCAGTTCTTC; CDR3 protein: CASSTSGPQFF
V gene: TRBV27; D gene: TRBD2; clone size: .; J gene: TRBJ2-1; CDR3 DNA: TGTGCCAGCAGTAAGGGGACTAGCGGGAGGACCCCCTACAATGAGCAGTTCTTC; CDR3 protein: CASSKGTSGRTPYNEQFF
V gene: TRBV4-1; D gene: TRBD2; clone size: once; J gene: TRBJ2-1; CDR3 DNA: TGCGCCAGCAGTCCCATAGCGGGGGCGTACAATGAGCAGTTCTTC; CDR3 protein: CASSPIAGAYNEQFF
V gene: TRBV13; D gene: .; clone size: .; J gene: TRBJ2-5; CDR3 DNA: TGTGCCAGCAGCCCTTCGTTCCAAGAGACCCAGTACTTC; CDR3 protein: CASSPSFQETQYF
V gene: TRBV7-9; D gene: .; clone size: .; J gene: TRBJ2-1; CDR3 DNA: TGTGCCAGCAGCGACGGACCCAGCTCCTACAATGAGCAGTTCTTC; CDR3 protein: CASSDGPSSYNEQFF
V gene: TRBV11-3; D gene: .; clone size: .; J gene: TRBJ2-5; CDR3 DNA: TGTGCCAGCAGCCCCGGGCATGAAGAGACCCAGTACTTC; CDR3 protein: CASSPGHEETQYF
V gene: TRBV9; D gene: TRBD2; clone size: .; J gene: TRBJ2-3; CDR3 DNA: TGTGCCAGCAGCGTTACTAGCGGACCTAGCACAGATACGCAGTATTTT; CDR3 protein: CASSVTSGPSTDTQYF
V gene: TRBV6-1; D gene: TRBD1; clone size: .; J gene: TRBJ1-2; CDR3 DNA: TGTGCCAGCCTCGACGACAGGGTAATTGATGGCTACACCTTC; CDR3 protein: CASLDDRVIDGYTF
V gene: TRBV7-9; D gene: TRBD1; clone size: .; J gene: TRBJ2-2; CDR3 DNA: TGTGCCAGCAGCTTCGACAGGGCGAACACCGGGGAGCTGTTTTTT; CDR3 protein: CASSFDRANTGELFF
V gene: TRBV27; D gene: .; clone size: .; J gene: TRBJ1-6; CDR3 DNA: TGTGCCAGCAGTATACTACAGGGTAGCTCCTATAATTCACCCCTCCACTTT; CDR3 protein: CASSILQGSSYNSPLHF
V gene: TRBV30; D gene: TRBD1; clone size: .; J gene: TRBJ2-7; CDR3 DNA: TGTGCCTTAGACAGGGCAAGCTACGAGCAGTACTTC; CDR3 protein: CALDRASYEQYF
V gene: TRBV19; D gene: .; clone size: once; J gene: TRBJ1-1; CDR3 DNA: TGTGCCAGTGGGGCCTCCTCGAACACTGAAGCTTTCTTT; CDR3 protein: CASGASSNTEAFF
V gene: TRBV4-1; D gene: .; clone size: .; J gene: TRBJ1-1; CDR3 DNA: TGCGCCAGCAGCCTAGGTGGGAACACTGAAGCTTTCTTT; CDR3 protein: CASSLGGNTEAFF
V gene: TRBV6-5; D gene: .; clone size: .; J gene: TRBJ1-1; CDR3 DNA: TGTGCCAGCAGTTACTCGTGGTTGGGGGGTAACACTGAAGCTTTCTTT; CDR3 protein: CASSYSWLGGNTEAFF
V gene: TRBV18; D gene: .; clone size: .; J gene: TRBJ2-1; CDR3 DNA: TGTGCCAGCTCACCTGGACAGAGCTCCTACAATGAGCAGTTCTTC; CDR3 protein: CASSPGQSSYNEQFF
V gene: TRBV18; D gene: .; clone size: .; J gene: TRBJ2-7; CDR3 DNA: TGTGCCAGCTCCCCCTCCCAGGGAACTACCTACGAGCAGTACTTC; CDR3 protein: CASSPSQGTTYEQYF
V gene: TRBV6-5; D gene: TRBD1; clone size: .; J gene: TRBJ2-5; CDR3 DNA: TGTGCCAGCAGTCCACAGGGGCCGTGGGAGACCCAGTACTTC; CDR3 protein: CASSPQGPWETQYF
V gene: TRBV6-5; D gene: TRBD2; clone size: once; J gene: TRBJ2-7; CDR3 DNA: TGTGCCAGCAGTGCCTACGGGGGGACCTACGAGCAGTACTTC; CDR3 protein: CASSAYGGTYEQYF
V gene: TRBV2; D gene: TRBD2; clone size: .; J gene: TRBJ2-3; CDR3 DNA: TGTGCCAGCAGTGGACTAGCGGGAGTGGGAGATACGCAGTATTTT; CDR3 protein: CASSGLAGVGDTQYF
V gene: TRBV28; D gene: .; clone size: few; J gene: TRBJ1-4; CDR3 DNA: TGTGCCAGCAGTCTAAGACAGATTAATGAAAAACTGTTTTTT; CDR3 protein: CASSLRQINEKLFF
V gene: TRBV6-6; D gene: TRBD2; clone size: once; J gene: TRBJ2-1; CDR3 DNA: TGTGCCAGCAGTCGCGGACTAGCGGGAGCCTACAATGAGCAGTTCTTC; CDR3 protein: CASSRGLAGAYNEQFF
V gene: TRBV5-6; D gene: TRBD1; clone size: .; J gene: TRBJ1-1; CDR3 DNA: TGTGCCAGCAGCTTGGAGGGGGCGCGGATCACTGAAGCTTTCTTT; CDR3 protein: CASSLEGARITEAFF
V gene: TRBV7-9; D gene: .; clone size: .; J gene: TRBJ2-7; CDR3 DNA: TGTGCCAGCAGCAATCGAGACAGCCCCTACGAGCAGTACTTC; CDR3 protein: CASSNRDSPYEQYF
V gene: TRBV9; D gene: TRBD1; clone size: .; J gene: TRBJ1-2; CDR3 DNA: TGTGCCAGCAGCGTTGACAGGGCGTCTCTGAACTATGGCTACACCTTC; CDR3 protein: CASSVDRASLNYGYTF
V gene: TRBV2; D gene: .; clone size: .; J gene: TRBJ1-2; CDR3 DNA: TGTGCCAGCAGTGAAGTGCTGGAGGGTGGGGACTATGGCTACACCTTC; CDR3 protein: CASSEVLEGGDYGYTF
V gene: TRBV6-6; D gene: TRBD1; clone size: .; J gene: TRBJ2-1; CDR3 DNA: TGTGCCAGCGGGGACAGCGGCCTCATAGAGAATGAGCAGTTCTTC; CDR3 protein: CASGDSGLIENEQFF
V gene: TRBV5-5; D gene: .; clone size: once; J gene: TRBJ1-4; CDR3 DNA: TGTGCCAGCAGCCCCGGGACGGCACCTAATGAAAAACTGTTTTTT; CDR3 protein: CASSPGTAPNEKLFF
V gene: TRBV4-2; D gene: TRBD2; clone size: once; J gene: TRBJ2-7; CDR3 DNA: TGTGCCAGCAGCCAAGATCTCAGCGGGAGCGCCTACGAGCAGTACTTC; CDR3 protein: CASSQDLSGSAYEQYF
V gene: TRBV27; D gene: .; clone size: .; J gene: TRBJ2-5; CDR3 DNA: TGTGCCAGCAGAACACGGGATGGGCGGGAGACCCAGTACTTC; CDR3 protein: CASRTRDGRETQYF
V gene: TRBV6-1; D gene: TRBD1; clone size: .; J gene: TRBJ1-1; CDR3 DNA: TGTGCCAGCAGTGAAGCTGGACAGGGCGGATGGACTGAAGCTTTCTTT; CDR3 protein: CASSEAGQGGWTEAFF
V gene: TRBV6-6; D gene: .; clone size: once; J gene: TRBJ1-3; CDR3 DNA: TGTGCCAGCAGCTTACAGGGCTTCTCTGGAAACACCATATATTTT; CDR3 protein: CASSLQGFSGNTIYF
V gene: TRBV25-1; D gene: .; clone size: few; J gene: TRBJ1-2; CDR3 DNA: TGTGCCAGCAGTGAAGAGGCTTGGGGGGAGATAAGGGGCTACACCTTC; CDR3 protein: CASSEEAWGEIRGYTF
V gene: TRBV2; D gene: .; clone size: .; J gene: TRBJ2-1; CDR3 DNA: TGTGCCAGCAGGGTAGGGGCTAATGAGCAGTTCTTC; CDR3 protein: CASRVGANEQFF
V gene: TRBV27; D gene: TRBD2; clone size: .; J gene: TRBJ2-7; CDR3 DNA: TGTGCCAGCAGTTTGGCTAGCGGGAGTTTCGAGCAGTACTTC; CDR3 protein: CASSLASGSFEQYF
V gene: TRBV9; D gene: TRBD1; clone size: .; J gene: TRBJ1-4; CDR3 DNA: TGTGCCAGCAGCGTAGGCGGGACAGGGAGTGAAAAACTGTTTTTT; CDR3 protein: CASSVGGTGSEKLFF
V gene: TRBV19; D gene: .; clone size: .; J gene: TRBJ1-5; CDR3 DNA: TGTGCCAGTAGTAGGGGGCAGGGTAGTCAGCCCCAGCATTTT; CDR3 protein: CASSRGQGSQPQHF
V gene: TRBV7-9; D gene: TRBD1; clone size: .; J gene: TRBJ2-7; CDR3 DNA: TGTGCCAGCAGACGGACAGGGGAATACGAGCAGTACTTC; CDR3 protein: CASRRTGEYEQYF
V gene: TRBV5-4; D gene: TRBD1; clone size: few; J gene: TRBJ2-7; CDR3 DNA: TGTGCCAGCAGCGAGGACAGGAACGAGCAGTACTTC; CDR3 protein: CASSEDRNEQYF
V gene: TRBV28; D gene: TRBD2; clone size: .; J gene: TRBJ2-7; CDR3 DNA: TGTGCCAGCAGTTCCCTTAGAGGGCTAGCGGGAAACGAGCAGTACTTC; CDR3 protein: CASSSLRGLAGNEQYF
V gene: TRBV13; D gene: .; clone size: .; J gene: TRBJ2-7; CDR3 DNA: TGTGCCAGCAGCTTGTTAGAGGGTTACGAGCAGTACTTC; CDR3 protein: CASSLLEGYEQYF
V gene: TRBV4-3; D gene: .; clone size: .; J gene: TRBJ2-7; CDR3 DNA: TGCGCCAGCAGCCAAGATCTCGGGGGCCACGAGCAGTACTTC; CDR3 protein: CASSQDLGGHEQYF
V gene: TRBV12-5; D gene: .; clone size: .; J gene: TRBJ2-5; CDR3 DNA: TGTGCTACTAGAGGAACAGAAGAGACCCAGTACTTC; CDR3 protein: CATRGTEETQYF
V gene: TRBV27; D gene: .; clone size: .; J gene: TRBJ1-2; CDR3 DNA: TGTGCCAGCACTCAGGGCTCTAACTATGGCTACACCTTC; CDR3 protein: CASTQGSNYGYTF
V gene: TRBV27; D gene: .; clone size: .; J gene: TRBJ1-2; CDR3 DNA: TGTGCCAGCAGTTTAAGCGGATACTCCTATGGCTACACCTTC; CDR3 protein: CASSLSGYSYGYTF
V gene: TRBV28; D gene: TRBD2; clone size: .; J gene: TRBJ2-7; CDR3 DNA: TGTGCCAGCAGTGGGAGCGGGAGAGGGGCCTACGAGCAGTACTTC; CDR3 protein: CASSGSGRGAYEQYF
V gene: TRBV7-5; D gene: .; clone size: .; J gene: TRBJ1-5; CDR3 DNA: TGTGCCGGAATGGAGGGGATGGGGCCCCAGCATTTT; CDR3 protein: CAGMEGMGPQHF
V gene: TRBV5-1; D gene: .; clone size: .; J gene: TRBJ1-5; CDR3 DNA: TGCGCCAGCAGCTTGGCCGGGGGCGATAGCAATCAGCCCCAGCATTTT; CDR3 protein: CASSLAGGDSNQPQHF
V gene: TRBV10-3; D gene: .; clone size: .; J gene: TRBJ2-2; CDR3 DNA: TGTGCCATCGGGACGGGAACCGGGGAGCTGTTTTTT; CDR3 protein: CAIGTGTGELFF